The source of this T cell receptor beta chain is a study of molecular identifiers for immune sequencing clone quantification. V was pared by 5 bases and J by 6 bases, with 12 bases between. The CDR3 sequence is 13 residues long. The V gene's germline CDR1 is LNHDA and CDR2 SQIVND (reference sequence). Previously described methods and listed TCR primers were used for bulk TCR libraries. Via MiXCR, TCRdb re-called the PCR reads, giving one row per CDR3 protein. The sample lists approximately 550,000 distinct CDR3 sequences, 20% to 25% occurring once. Sequencing was carried out using naive CD8+ T cells from blood, with Jurkat cell RNA spiked in. The subset was: FACS-sorted CD8+CD4-CCR7+CD45RA+ naive T cells. V gene TRBV19 combines with J gene TRBJ2-3; tentative D call: TRBD1 (5 bases). The sequence came from a human donor in good health. Some libraries in this study had Jurkat cell RNA spiked in. CDR3 nucleotide sequence: TGTGCCAGTAGTGCAGGGTTTGAGGATACGCAGTATTTT. It encodes CASSAGFEDTQYF.